The source of this T cell receptor beta chain is a study of blood T cell repertoires in COVID-19. Study-level background: Acute and convalescent COVID-19 specimens originated in the United States, Italy and Spain.

Original processing methods: How many nucleated cells were present was estimated from reference gene primer amplification. Profiled with immunoSEQ multiplex PCR; TCRdb holds only in-frame clones, not every one. D and trimming were read from the DNA, whereas the V and J calls and clone size are those reported in that table. The repertoire holds about 40,000 clones, with about 91% as singletons. Germline CDR1 is SGHTA and CDR2 is FQGTGA. Trimming shortened V by 5 bases and J by 2 bases, and 9 bases separated the two germline ends. The CDR3 is 14 residues long. The sequencing sample was made of peripheral blood. The V call is TRBV7-3, the J call TRBJ2-2; D unresolved. The clonotype comes from a man aged 50-60 years with active COVID-19. CDR3 amino acids: CASSPPTNTGELFF. The CDR3 DNA reads as TGTGCCAGCAGCCCCCCAACTAACACCGGGGAGCTGTTTTTT.